The 31 T cell receptor beta chains below all came from one sample that was sequenced in a study of T-cell reconstitution after alpha-beta-depleted transplantation in children. A library of TCRbeta sequences, prepared with unique molecular identifiers, was generated. A single record per CDR3 protein comes from TCRdb applying MiXCR to the PCR reads. The sample records hundreds of thousands of distinct CDR3 sequences, over 9.5% being singletons. Specimen: PBMCs, collected before TCRalphabeta/CD19-depleted stem cell transplant. The receptor set was obtained from a child aged 2-15 years with inherited bone marrow failure, due to receive a stem cell transplant.

This clonotype showed up many times. V is TRBV5-1 and J is TRBJ1-6; no definite D call. The V end lost 5 bases, the J end lost 10 bases, and 22 bases lay between the germline ends. Germline V lookup: CDR1 SGHRS, CDR2 YFSETQ. The CDR3 consists of 16 residues. The CDR3 loop reads CASSSSTVLSGSPLHF. CDR3 in DNA: TGCGCCAGCAGTTCCTCCACCGTCTTGTCGGGATCACCCCTCCACTTT.

This clonotype occurred many times. The V and J genes are TRBV6-5 and TRBJ2-5, with 7 nucleotides matching TRBD2. V was pared by 1 base and J by 5 bases, with 7 bases of the junction left unmatched. Per the germline V gene, CDR1 is MNHEY and CDR2 is SVGAGI. The CDR3 length is 15 residues. DNA of the CDR3: TGTGCCAGCAGTTACTGGGGGGAGGGCCTGGAGACCCAGTACTTC. Protein sequence: CASSYWGEGLETQYF.

Only a few counts were recorded for this clonotype. The rearrangement joins TRBV4-3 to TRBJ1-2, with TRBD1 matching 9 bases. Trimming took 1 base from V and 5 from J; bases not matched to a gene: 2. The CDR3 totals 14 residues. Germline CDR1 reads LGHNA; CDR2 reads YSLEER. The CDR3 sequence is CASSQGTGDYGYTF. CDR3 coding DNA: TGCGCCAGCAGCCAAGGGACAGGGGATTATGGCTACACCTTC.

The chain uses TRBV4-3 and TRBJ2-2; 11 bases map to TRBD1. V lost 0 bases and J lost 8; bases outside the gene matches: 5. Germline lookup yields CDR1 LGHNA and CDR2 YSLEER. The CDR3 loop spans 16 amino acids. The CDR3 region has the DNA TGCGCCAGCAGCCAAGATAGGACAGGGGGCGGGGGGGAGCTGTTTTTT. Translating it yields CASSQDRTGGGGELFF.

In its sample, this clonotype was seen a few times. The V and J genes are TRBV5-1 and TRBJ1-5; the match to TRBD1 covers 9 bases. In germline, CDR1 is SGHRS, CDR2 YFSETQ. The CDR3 runs to 15 residues. V lost 2 bases and J lost 4; bases outside the gene matches: 4. As DNA, the CDR3 is TGCGCCAGCAGCTTCGGGGACAGGGTGAATCAGCCCCAGCATTTT. It is translated as CASSFGDRVNQPQHF. Drawing the rest from reference TRBV5-1 and TRBJ1-5, the complete variable domain is KAGVTQTPRYLIKTRGQQVTLSCSPISGHRSVSWYQQTPGQGLQFLFEYFSETQRNKGNFPGRFSGRQFSNSRSEMNVSTLELGDSALYLCASSFGDRVNQPQHFGDGTRLSIL.

The rearrangement joins TRBV20-1 to TRBJ1-1; possibly TRBD1 for D (5 bases). The V end lost 6 bases, the J end lost 2 bases, and 13 bases lay between the germline ends. The CDR3 sequence is 13 residues long. Germline V gives CDR1 DFQATT, CDR2 SNEGSKA (reference sequence). CDR3 in DNA: TGCAGTGCGTCCGGGACCATAAACACTGAAGCTTTCTTT. Protein sequence: CSASGTINTEAFF.

This clonotype appeared many times. The J gene is TRBJ2-1, the V gene TRBV20-1, with D perhaps matching TRBD2 (5 bases). Trimming cost V 0 bases and J 2 bases, with 17 bases left between them. From germline, CDR1 is DFQATT and CDR2 SNEGSKA (reference sequence). CDR3 length: 17 residues. The CDR3 reads CSARDLPTLGAYNEQFF. The CDR3 DNA reads TGCAGTGCTAGAGATCTCCCCACACTAGGAGCCTACAATGAGCAGTTCTTC.

This clonotype was counted many times. The J gene is TRBJ2-7, the V gene TRBV12-3 or TRBV12-4, with 11 bases aligning to TRBD1. The CDR3 runs to 15 residues. V trimming: 3 bases; J trimming: 2 bases; junction bases outside the gene matches: 3. This chain's CDR3 is CASSFLGQGAYEQYF. Here the CDR3 DNA reads TGTGCCAGCAGTTTTCTGGGACAGGGGGCCTACGAGCAGTACTTC.

Ten or more counts support this clonotype. This rearrangement joins TRBV20-1 to TRBJ2-7; no definite D call. The CDR3 has 13 residues. V was pared by 0 bases and J by 2 bases, with 8 bases between. Germline V gene lookup returns CDR1 DFQATT and CDR2 SNEGSKA (reference sequence). CDR3 residues: CSARDQEPYEQYF. The CDR3 DNA reads as TGCAGTGCTAGAGACCAAGAACCCTACGAGCAGTACTTC.

The chain links TRBV27 to TRBJ2-7, with unresolved D. With 2 bases removed from V and 0 bases from J, the gap between germline ends came to 11 bases. Germline V gives CDR1 MNHEY, CDR2 SMNVEV (reference sequence). The CDR3 is 15 amino acids. The CDR3: CASSLIPESSYEQYF. The CDR3, as DNA: TGTGCCAGCAGTTTAATACCAGAGAGCTCCTACGAGCAGTACTTC.

This clonotype was recorded at least ten times. V and J are TRBV19 and TRBJ1-2; D remains ambiguous. With 5 bases removed from V and 0 bases from J, the gap between germline ends came to 13 bases. The CDR3 has 15 residues. From germline, CDR1 is LNHDA and CDR2 SQIVND (reference sequence). The CDR3 coding sequence is TGTGCCAGTAGTCTCCGGGCTGAAGCTAACTATGGCTACACCTTC. This codes for CASSLRAEANYGYTF.

This chain uses TRBV27 with TRBJ2-7; maybe TRBD2 (7 bases). Germline V lookup: CDR1 MNHEY, CDR2 SMNVEV (reference sequence). This CDR3 is 15 amino acids long. Between the trimmed V and J ends, which lost 3 bases and 4 bases, there was a span of 16 bases. This CDR3 reads CASSFGGGAPYEQYF. The CDR3 DNA follows: TGTGCCAGCAGTTTTGGGGGGGGCGCTCCTTACGAGCAGTACTTC.

This clonotype was counted between two and nine times. The rearrangement joins TRBV29-1 to TRBJ2-1; 7 nucleotides agree with TRBD2. Trimming removed 4 bases from V and 6 bases from J; junction bases left unmatched: 9. The CDR3 loop spans 14 amino acids. From germline, CDR1 is SQVTM and CDR2 ANQGSEA. The CDR3 sequence is CSVGFWEGRNEQFF. The CDR3 DNA reads TGCAGCGTTGGATTTTGGGAGGGCCGCAATGAGCAGTTCTTC.

In this sample, this clonotype turned up many times. The chain has TRBV5-1 and TRBJ1-1; D might be TRBD1 (6 bases). V shed 4 bases and J shed 3 bases, with 16 bases lying between them. This CDR3 is 15 amino acids long. The germline V gene has CDR1 SGHRS and CDR2 YFSETQ. The CDR3: CASSLLQGVDTEAFF. The DNA of the CDR3 is TGCGCCAGCAGCCTACTACAGGGTGTGGACACTGAAGCTTTCTTT.

V is TRBV11-1 and J is TRBJ2-4; 8 nucleotides line up with TRBD2. The germline V gene encodes CDR1 SGHAT and CDR2 FQDESV (reference sequence). J gave up 9 bases and V 0 bases, and 7 bases lay outside the gene matches. CDR3 length: 15 amino acids. The CDR3 nucleotides read TGTGCCAGCAGCTTAGCGCGGGGGGCGTTGAGCATTCAGTACTTC. Translation gives CASSLARGALSIQYF.

This clonotype has only a few counts. V usage is TRBV20-1 and J usage is TRBJ1-2; 11 bases agree with TRBD1. Germline V gene data show CDR1 as DFQATT and CDR2 as SNEGSKA (reference sequence). Trimming cost V 7 bases and J 5 bases; bases outside gene matches: 15. The length of the CDR3 is 16 residues. The CDR3 DNA reads TGCAGTGTTGCCAACGAGGACAGGGGGCAAGGGTATGGCTACACCTTC. Amino acids: CSVANEDRGQGYGYTF.

This clonotype was counted many times. V usage is TRBV29-1 and J usage is TRBJ2-1; unclear D gene. This CDR3 contains 12 residues. In germline, CDR1 is SQVTM, CDR2 ANQGSEA. V lost 7 bases to trimming and J lost 7 bases, with 14 bases between them. CDR3 residues: CSGSGPNNEQFF. Here the CDR3 DNA reads TGCAGCGGTTCCGGGCCTAATAATGAGCAGTTCTTC.

This clonotype has only a few counts. The V call is TRBV7-9, the J call TRBJ1-6; TRBD1 is a possible D gene (5 bases). The CDR3 length is 14 residues. V lost 5 bases to trimming and J lost 8 bases, with 13 bases between them. Per germline, CDR1 SEHNR and CDR2 FQNEAQ (reference sequence). The CDR3 bases are TGTGCCAGCAGCCTCGGGGGACGCGATTCACCCCTCCACTTT. This codes for CASSLGGRDSPLHF.

Ten or more counts support this clonotype. This rearrangement joins TRBV12-3 or TRBV12-4 to TRBJ2-3; D not resolved. The CDR3 loop spans 14 amino acids. V lost 3 bases, J lost 4 bases, and 11 bases lay in between. CDR3 region: CASSFSGSPDTQYF. As DNA, the CDR3 is TGTGCCAGCAGTTTTAGTGGCAGCCCAGATACGCAGTATTTT.

This clonotype appeared a few times. The V gene is TRBV20-1, the J gene TRBJ2-1, with 9 positions matching TRBD2. Trimming at V came to 1 base and at J to 9 bases, leaving 7 bases not matched to a gene. Germline assignment: CDR1 DFQATT and CDR2 SNEGSKA (reference sequence). The CDR3 runs to 14 residues. This chain's CDR3 is CSARVAGGPSEQFF. CDR3 nucleotides: TGCAGTGCTAGAGTCGCGGGAGGGCCGAGTGAGCAGTTCTTC.

The sample holds many counts of this clonotype. This chain uses TRBV7-9 with TRBJ2-5; D is perhaps TRBD1 or TRBD2 (5 bases each). This CDR3 has 13 amino acids. From germline, CDR1 is SEHNR and CDR2 FQNEAQ (reference sequence). V was clipped by 8 bases and J by 5 bases, with 15 bases between them. The CDR3: CASAPGALETQYF. The CDR3 nucleotides read TGTGCCAGCGCCCCCGGGGCTTTGGAGACCCAGTACTTC.

This clonotype showed up just a few times. The DNA of the CDR3 is TGTGCCAGCAGTGACCGGGGGCTCGGCTACACCTTC. Its translation: CASSDRGLGYTF. The chain couples TRBV25-1 to TRBJ1-2, with D maybe TRBD1 (6 bases). V was trimmed by 3 bases and J by 8 bases, leaving 10 bases between them. Germline V gene data show CDR1 as MGHDK and CDR2 as SYGVNS. The CDR3 totals 12 residues.

This clonotype was counted ten times or more. The rearrangement joins TRBV28 to TRBJ2-7, with D tentatively TRBD1 (6 bases). Germline V gene lookup returns CDR1 MDHEN and CDR2 SYDVKM. This CDR3 has 15 amino acids. V was trimmed by 2 bases and J by 2 bases, leaving 13 bases between them. The CDR3 sequence: CASSLSYRVTYEQYF. Here the CDR3 DNA reads TGTGCCAGCAGTTTAAGTTACAGGGTAACCTACGAGCAGTACTTC.

This sequence joins TRBV9 and TRBJ2-1; D is unclear. V gave up 7 bases and J gave up 15 bases, with 14 bases separating them. Germline CDR1 reads SGDLS; CDR2 reads YYNGEE. This CDR3 spans 10 amino acids. CDR3 nucleotide sequence: TGTGCCAGCGTTTCCTCAGATCCGTTCTTC. It specifies CASVSSDPFF.

This clonotype was counted at least ten times. The gene calls are TRBV15 and TRBJ2-3, with D unresolved. Trimming pared 7 bases from V and 0 bases from J, leaving 11 bases between. Germline V gene data show CDR1 as LNHNV and CDR2 as YYDKDF (reference sequence). CDR3 size: 14 residues. CDR3 region: CATKQTLSTDTQYF. The CDR3 DNA follows: TGTGCCACCAAACAGACCCTTAGCACAGATACGCAGTATTTT.

This clonotype was recorded at least ten times. The chain links TRBV20-1 to TRBJ2-7; the D call may be TRBD1 or TRBD2 (7 bases each). The CDR3 extends over 15 amino acids. V gave up 0 bases and J gave up 2 bases, with 14 bases separating them. The germline V gene encodes CDR1 DFQATT and CDR2 SNEGSKA (reference sequence). The CDR3 sequence is CSARDQGGSPYEQYF. In DNA form, the CDR3 reads TGCAGTGCTAGAGATCAGGGGGGGTCGCCCTACGAGCAGTACTTC.

This chain uses TRBV7-8 with TRBJ2-3, with TRBD2 identical over 9 bases. This CDR3 is built from 16 residues. V shed 2 bases and J 6 bases; nucleotides not matched to a gene: 9. In germline, CDR1 is SGHVS, CDR2 FQNEAQ. The CDR3 here is CASSLKPSGMGDTQYF. The DNA for the CDR3 is TGTGCCAGCAGCTTAAAACCTAGCGGGATGGGGGATACGCAGTATTTT.

The table lists this clonotype with a few counts. This chain links TRBV5-4 with TRBJ2-1; the match to TRBD2 covers 10 bases. CDR3 length: 16 amino acids. The germline gives CDR1 SGHNT, CDR2 YYREEE (reference sequence). Unmatched junction bases numbered 2, after V lost 1 base and J lost 1 base. The CDR3 protein is CASSLKLAGSYNEQFF. CDR3 nucleotides: TGTGCCAGCAGCTTGAAACTAGCGGGATCCTACAATGAGCAGTTCTTC.

This chain links TRBV11-2 with TRBJ2-4, with TRBD2 as a possible D gene (5 bases). V lost 5 bases and J lost 8, with 13 bases in between. This CDR3 is 13 amino acids long. Looked up from germline, CDR1 is SGHAT and CDR2 is FQNNGV. CDR3 region: CASSGGVRDIQYF. The CDR3 region has the DNA TGTGCCAGCAGCGGTGGGGTGAGGGACATTCAGTACTTC.

This clonotype was counted many times. The gene calls are TRBV5-1 and TRBJ1-1; tentative D call: TRBD1 (5 bases). Germline CDR1 is SGHRS and CDR2 is YFSETQ. Trimming removed 6 bases from V and 3 bases from J, with 18 bases in between. CDR3 size: 15 residues. The CDR3 here is CASTQISPRDTEAFF. DNA for the CDR3: TGCGCCAGCACCCAAATCTCCCCCAGGGACACTGAAGCTTTCTTT.

This clonotype showed up just a few times. The CDR3 sequence: CASILGGLRFSPLHF. The DNA for the CDR3 is TGTGCCAGCATCCTCGGGGGACTACGGTTTTCACCCCTCCACTTT. J is TRBJ1-6 and V is TRBV27, with D perhaps TRBD1 (5 bases). Deletions cut 7 bases from V and 9 bases from J, with 19 bases between. CDR1 MNHEY and CDR2 SMNVEV come from the germline V gene (reference sequence). CDR3 length: 15 residues.